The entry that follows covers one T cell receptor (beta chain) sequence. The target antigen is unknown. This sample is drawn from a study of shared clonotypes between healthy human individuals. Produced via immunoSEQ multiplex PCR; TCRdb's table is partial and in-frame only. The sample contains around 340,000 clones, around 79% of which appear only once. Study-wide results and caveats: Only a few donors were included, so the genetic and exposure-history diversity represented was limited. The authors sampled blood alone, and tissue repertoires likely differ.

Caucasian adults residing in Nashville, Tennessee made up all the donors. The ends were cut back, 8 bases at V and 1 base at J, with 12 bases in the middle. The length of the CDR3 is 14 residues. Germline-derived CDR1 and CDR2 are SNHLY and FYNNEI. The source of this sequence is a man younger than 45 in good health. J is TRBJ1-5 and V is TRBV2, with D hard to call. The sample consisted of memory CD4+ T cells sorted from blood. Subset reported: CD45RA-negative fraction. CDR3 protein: CASCGVGSNQPQHF. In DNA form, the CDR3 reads TGTGCCAGCTGTGGCGTGGGGAGCAATCAGCCCCAGCATTTT.